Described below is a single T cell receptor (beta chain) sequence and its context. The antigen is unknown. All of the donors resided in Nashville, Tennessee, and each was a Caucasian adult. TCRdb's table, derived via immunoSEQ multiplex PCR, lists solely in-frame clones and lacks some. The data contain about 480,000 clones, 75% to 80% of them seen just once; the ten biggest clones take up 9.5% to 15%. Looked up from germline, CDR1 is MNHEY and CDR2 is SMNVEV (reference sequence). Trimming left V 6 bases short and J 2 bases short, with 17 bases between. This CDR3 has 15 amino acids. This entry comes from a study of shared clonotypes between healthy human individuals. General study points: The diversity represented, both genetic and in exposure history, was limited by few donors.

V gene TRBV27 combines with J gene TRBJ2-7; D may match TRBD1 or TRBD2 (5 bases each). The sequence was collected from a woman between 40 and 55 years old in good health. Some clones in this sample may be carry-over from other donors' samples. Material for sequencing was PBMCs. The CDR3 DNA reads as TGTGCCAGCAGCGCGATCGGGGCGCTTGCCTACGAGCAGTACTTC. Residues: CASSAIGALAYEQYF.